This note documents a single T cell receptor (beta chain) sequence. This sample was included in a study of T cells in tumors after PD-1 blockade. For the study at large: Daily vismodegib 150 mg continued in a subset of anti-PD-1-treated patients.

Method: immunoSEQ multiplex PCR; TCRdb's copy keeps in-frame clones and lacks some. The sample consists of about 33,000 clones, 78% of them appearing once. The V and J ends lost 2 bases and 8 bases respectively, with 18 bases between them. This CDR3 has 15 amino acids. The germline CDR1 and CDR2 sequences are MNHNY and SVGAGI (reference sequence). This TCR was recovered from a human donor with basal cell carcinoma. Sequencing used PBMCs, obtained before anti-PD-1 treatment. This chain connects TRBV6-6 to TRBJ1-2, with D possibly matching TRBD1 (5 bases). The CDR3 nucleotides read TGTGCCAGCAGTTACGAGCTGGGGACCCCCCTAGGCTACACCTTC. Its protein product is CASSYELGTPLGYTF.